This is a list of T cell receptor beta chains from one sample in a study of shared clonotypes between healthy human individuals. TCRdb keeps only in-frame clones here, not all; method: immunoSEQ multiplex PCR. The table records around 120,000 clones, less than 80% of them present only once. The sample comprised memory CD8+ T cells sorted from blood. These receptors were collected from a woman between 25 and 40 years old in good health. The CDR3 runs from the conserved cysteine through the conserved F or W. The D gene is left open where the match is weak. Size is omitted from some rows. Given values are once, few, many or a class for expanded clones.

TGTGCCAGCAGCTTGAATCCGAGGAACTCCTACGAGCAGTACTTC,CASSLNPRNSYEQYF,TRBJ2-7,NA,TRBV5-4,NA
TGTGCCAGCAGTTACTCGGAACGGCCTGAGTACGAGCAGTACTTC,CASSYSERPEYEQYF,TRBJ2-7,NA,TRBV6-5,few
TGCGCCAGCAGCCAAGAAGAGGTAGCCATAAAGGGGGCCCAGTACTTC,CASSQEEVAIKGAQYF,TRBJ2-5,NA,TRBV4-1,NA
TGTGCCAGCAGCTTAGTGCGGTGGGGACAGATTATCGACGAGCAGTACTTC,CASSLVRWGQIIDEQYF,TRBJ2-7,TRBD1,TRBV7-9,NA
TGTGCCAGCAGTTTATCCCGGGACAGTGGCAATCAGCCCCAGCATTTT,CASSLSRDSGNQPQHF,TRBJ1-5,TRBD1,TRBV27,NA
TGCGCCAGCAGCCAAGATGACCGAACGGGCACAGATACGCAGTATTTT,CASSQDDRTGTDTQYF,TRBJ2-3,NA,TRBV4-1,once
TGTGCCAGCAGCCCGGGACAGACAAACACTGAAGCTTTCTTT,CASSPGQTNTEAFF,TRBJ1-1,TRBD1,TRBV7-9,NA
TGTGCCAGCAGCGGATTAGCGGGTGCAACCTCCTACAATGAGCAGTTCTTC,CASSGLAGATSYNEQFF,TRBJ2-1,TRBD2,TRBV9,NA
TGTGCCAGCAGCTTAGAGCCAGACCCCTACGAGCAGTACTTC,CASSLEPDPYEQYF,TRBJ2-7,NA,TRBV7-9,NA
TGTGCCAGCAGTTTAATAAGGGGACAGGGCTCCTGTACCGATCAGCCCCAGCATTTT,CASSLIRGQGSCTDQPQHF,TRBJ1-5,TRBD1,TRBV28,NA
TGTGCCAGTAGTATAGACTCCGCTTCCTATGGCTACACCTTC,CASSIDSASYGYTF,TRBJ1-2,NA,TRBV19,few
TGTGCCAGCACTATGACCTCGAGCTCCTACAATGAGCAGTTCTTC,CASTMTSSSYNEQFF,TRBJ2-1,NA,TRBV27,few
TGTGCCAGCAGCGTAGAGAAAACGGCTGGAAACACCATATATTTT,CASSVEKTAGNTIYF,TRBJ1-3,NA,TRBV9,NA
TGCGCCAGCAGCTCGACTAGTACCCCCGAGCAGTACTTC,CASSSTSTPEQYF,TRBJ2-7,NA,TRBV5-1,NA
TGTGCCAGCAGCCAAGGGTGCGGGAAAGCTGGAAACACCATATATTTT,CASSQGCGKAGNTIYF,TRBJ1-3,NA,TRBV14,NA
TGTGCCAGCAGTTTAATGCTAGCGGGAGGGCCTTACGAGCAGTACTTC,CASSLMLAGGPYEQYF,TRBJ2-7,TRBD2,TRBV27,NA